A selection of T cell receptor beta chains follows, all from one sample in a study of molecular identifiers for immune sequencing clone quantification. Using its own MiXCR run on the PCR reads, TCRdb lists one record per CDR3 protein. The top ten hold approximately 1.5% of the sample, which has about 12,000 distinct CDR3 sequences, around 19% seen once. The sample taken for sequencing was naive CD8+ T cells from blood, with Jurkat cell RNA spiked in. These TCRs come from a human donor in good health. Some libraries in this study had Jurkat cell RNA spiked in. Both conserved end residues are part of each CDR3. Fields, in order: clone size, D gene, V gene, J gene, CDR3 DNA, CDR3 protein. The D gene is left open where the match is weak. Where a row states a size, it is once, few, many or the class of an expanded clone; other rows omit it.

many	TRBD2	TRBV27	TRBJ2-7	TGTGCCAGCAGTTTATACGGCGGGAGCTCCTACGAGCAGTACTTC	CASSLYGGSSYEQYF
medium-sized	.	TRBV13	TRBJ2-2	TGTGCCAGCAGCTTAGAAGGGGCCGGGGAGCTGTTTTTT	CASSLEGAGELFF
many	TRBD2	TRBV11-2	TRBJ2-7	TGTGCCAGCAGCTTCGTTGGGGGAGGGTCCTCCTACGAGCAGTACTTC	CASSFVGGGSSYEQYF
medium-sized	.	TRBV10-1	TRBJ2-5	TGCGCCAGCAGTGACAGTAACAGCCAAGAGACCCAGTACTTC	CASSDSNSQETQYF
.	.	TRBV4-3	TRBJ2-1	TGCGCCAGCGGCCGATACAGGGACCACAATGAGCGGTTCTTC	CASGRYRDHNERFF
many	.	TRBV6-6	TRBJ1-3	TGTGCCAGCAGCCCCCACCTAGCGACGAGACCCTCCTCTGGAAACACCATATATTTT	CASSPHLATRPSSGNTIYF
medium-sized	.	TRBV20-1	TRBJ2-7	TGCAGTGCTTCCCCCCCGGCCGACTCCTACGAGCAGTACTTC	CSASPPADSYEQYF
medium-sized	.	TRBV29-1	TRBJ2-1	TGCAGCGTTGTTTACGCAAATTACAATGAGCAGTTCTTC	CSVVYANYNEQFF
medium-sized	TRBD1	TRBV4-3	TRBJ2-7	TGCGCCAGCAGCCAAGATAAGGGGACAGGGGTCTACGAGCAGTACTTC	CASSQDKGTGVYEQYF
medium-sized	.	TRBV7-2	TRBJ2-5	TGTGCCAGCAGCAGGCCGCTCGGGGAGACCCAGTACTTC	CASSRPLGETQYF
many	.	TRBV5-8	TRBJ1-1	TGTGCCAGCAGCTTGGGGCAGGGCAGGACTGAAGCTTTCTTT	CASSLGQGRTEAFF
many	.	TRBV19	TRBJ1-1	TGTGCCAGTGAGGGGGAGAACACTGAAGCTTTCTTT	CASEGENTEAFF
.	.	TRBV6-6	TRBJ2-2	TGTGCCGGCATTGCGGCGGACCGAAGCAACACCGGGGAGCTGTTTTTT	CAGIAADRSNTGELFF
many	TRBD1	TRBV28	TRBJ1-5	TGTGCCAGCAGAACCGGGACAGGGGGGGTCGGCAATCAGCCCCAGCATTTT	CASRTGTGGVGNQPQHF
many	.	TRBV30	TRBJ2-7	TGTGCCTGGAGTGTACCGGGGGAAAGATACGAGCAGTACTTC	CAWSVPGERYEQYF
medium-sized	.	TRBV4-1	TRBJ1-4	TGCGCCAGCAGCGGACAGACCACTAATGAAAAACTGTTTTTT	CASSGQTTNEKLFF
many	.	TRBV7-8	TRBJ2-7	TGTGCCAGCAGCTGGACCGGGACAAACTACGAGCAGTACTTC	CASSWTGTNYEQYF
many	TRBD2	TRBV30	TRBJ2-1	TGTGCCTGGAGTATCATTAGCGGGACTGGATATTTGGGGGATGAGCAGTTCTTC	CAWSIISGTGYLGDEQFF
medium-sized	.	TRBV24-1	TRBJ1-5	TGTGCCACCCAGGATTATAGCAATCAGCCCCAGCATTTT	CATQDYSNQPQHF
many	TRBD2	TRBV11-2	TRBJ2-1	TGTGCCAGCAGCTTAAGGGCGGGAGTTGCTCCGTACAATGAGCAGTTCTTC	CASSLRAGVAPYNEQFF
many	TRBD1	TRBV10-2	TRBJ2-7	TGCGCCACCCGACAGGGCTCCCGCTACGAGCAGTACTTC	CATRQGSRYEQYF
.	TRBD1	TRBV5-6	TRBJ2-7	TGTGCCAGCAGCTTGGGGACAGGAGCCTACGAGCAGTACTTC	CASSLGTGAYEQYF
many	.	TRBV13	TRBJ2-3	TGTGCCAGCAGCTTTAGTGGGAGAGGGACAGATACGCAGTATTTT	CASSFSGRGTDTQYF
medium-sized	.	TRBV20-1	TRBJ1-4	TGCAGTGCTAGAGGCTACCTACAGGCGTTCTCGTCTTCAACTAATGAAAAACTGTTTTTT	CSARGYLQAFSSSTNEKLFF
many	.	TRBV11-2	TRBJ2-5	TGTGCCAGCAGCTTAGGGCCCTTGGCACAAGAGACCCAGTACTTC	CASSLGPLAQETQYF
many	.	TRBV10-1	TRBJ2-3	TGCGCCAGCAAGGGCTATAGCACAGATACGCAGTATTTT	CASKGYSTDTQYF
medium-sized	TRBD2	TRBV10-2	TRBJ2-3	TGCGCCAGCAGTGATTTTAGCGGGAAGGATACGCAGTATTTT	CASSDFSGKDTQYF
many	.	TRBV15	TRBJ2-1	TGTGCCACCAGCAGACCTGACAGGTCCCACAATGAGCAGTTCTTC	CATSRPDRSHNEQFF
.	.	TRBV5-1	TRBJ2-3	TGCGCCAGCAGCCCCCGGACTGTCACAGATACGCAGTATTTT	CASSPRTVTDTQYF
medium-sized	.	TRBV6-5	TRBJ2-2	TGTGCCAGCATTTCGGAGTGGACAACGAACACCGGGGAGCTGTTTTTT	CASISEWTTNTGELFF
medium-sized	TRBD2	TRBV6-1	TRBJ2-7	TGTGCCAGCAGTGAAAGCGGGGGCGAGCAGTACTTC	CASSESGGEQYF
many	.	TRBV12-3/TRBV12-4	TRBJ1-5	TGTGCCAGCAGTCCCGTTCCCTCGAAGCCCAATCAGCCCCAGCATTTT	CASSPVPSKPNQPQHF
medium-sized	TRBD2	TRBV6-5	TRBJ2-7	TGTGCCAGCAATATAGCGGGGGGCGAGCAGTACTTC	CASNIAGGEQYF
medium-sized	TRBD2	TRBV19	TRBJ2-6	TGTGCCAGTACCCAGCGGGGACGAACATCCTCACTCTCTGGGGCCAACGTCCTGACTTTC	CASTQRGRTSSLSGANVLTF
many	.	TRBV7-6	TRBJ1-3	TGTGCCAGCACCCTTTCCACCGGGACAAACTCTGGAAACACCATATATTTT	CASTLSTGTNSGNTIYF
many	.	TRBV6-5	TRBJ1-1	TGTGCCAGCAGTTACTCGATAGGAACTGAAGCTTTCTTT	CASSYSIGTEAFF
medium-sized	.	TRBV24-1	TRBJ2-1	TGTGCCACCAGTGATCCCGGTGCCCCTGAGCAGTTCTTC	CATSDPGAPEQFF
many	.	TRBV5-4	TRBJ2-7	TGTGCCAGCAGCCCGCCAGAATCGCCGTTCGACGAGCAGTACTTC	CASSPPESPFDEQYF
many	.	TRBV27	TRBJ2-1	TGTGCCAGCAGTTTGTCTAGCAATGAGCAGTTCTTC	CASSLSSNEQFF
.	.	TRBV29-1	TRBJ2-7	TGCAGCGTTAGCGGAGGGAGCTGCTACGAGCAGTGCTTC	CSVSGGSCYEQCF
medium-sized	.	TRBV19	TRBJ1-5	TGTGCCAGTAGTACTGGACCGGGTCAGCCCCAGCATTTT	CASSTGPGQPQHF
many	.	TRBV4-1	TRBJ2-2	TGCGCCAGCAGCCAATTACATAGCTACGCGAACACCGGGGAGCTGTTTTTT	CASSQLHSYANTGELFF
many	.	TRBV5-6	TRBJ1-5	TGTGCCAGCAGCTGGGGCCAGGGGCAGCCCCAGCATTTT	CASSWGQGQPQHF
.	TRBD1	TRBV27	TRBJ2-7	TGTGCCAGCAGTGCCGGGACAGGGAGCTCCTACGAGCAGTACTTC	CASSAGTGSSYEQYF
many	.	TRBV24-1	TRBJ2-1	TGTGCCACCAGTGAAAGGAGGACCTCCTACAATGAGCAGTTCTTC	CATSERRTSYNEQFF
.	.	TRBV29-1	TRBJ2-6	TGCGGCGTTGCCCAATCTGGGGCCAACGTCTTGACTTTC	CGVAQSGANVLTF
medium-sized	TRBD1	TRBV6-5	TRBJ2-3	TGTGCCAGCAGTTCCGAGGGGGCAGCAGATACGCAGTATTTT	CASSSEGAADTQYF
many	.	TRBV5-6	TRBJ2-7	TGTGCCAGCAGCCAGGCGGGACGCCCCTGGTACGAGCAGTACTTC	CASSQAGRPWYEQYF
medium-sized	.	TRBV7-2	TRBJ2-1	TGTGCCAGCAGCGAAGGGTCGGAGGACGTTCGGGGTGAGCAGTTCTTC	CASSEGSEDVRGEQFF
medium-sized	TRBD2	TRBV7-9	TRBJ2-4	TGTGCCAGCAGCACGCCGGGACTAGCGGGAGATGTCAGAAACATTCAGTACTTC	CASSTPGLAGDVRNIQYF
many	.	TRBV7-9	TRBJ2-7	TGTGCCAGCAGCCCCCGGAGCCGGGACGAGCAGTACTTC	CASSPRSRDEQYF